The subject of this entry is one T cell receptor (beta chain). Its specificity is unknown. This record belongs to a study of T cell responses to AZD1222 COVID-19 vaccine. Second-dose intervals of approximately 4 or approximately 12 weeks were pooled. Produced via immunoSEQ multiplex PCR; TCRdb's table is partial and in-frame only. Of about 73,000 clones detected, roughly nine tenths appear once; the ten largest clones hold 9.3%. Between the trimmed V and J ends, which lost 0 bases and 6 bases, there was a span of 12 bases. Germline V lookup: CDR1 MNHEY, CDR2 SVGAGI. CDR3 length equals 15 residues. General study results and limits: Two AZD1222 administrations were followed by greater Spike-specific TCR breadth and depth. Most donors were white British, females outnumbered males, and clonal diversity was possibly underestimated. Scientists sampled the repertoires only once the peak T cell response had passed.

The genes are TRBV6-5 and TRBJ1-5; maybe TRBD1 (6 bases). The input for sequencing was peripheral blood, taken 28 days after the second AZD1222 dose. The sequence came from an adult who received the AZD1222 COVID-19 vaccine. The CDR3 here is CASSYSGGAGQPQHF. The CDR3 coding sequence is TGTGCCAGCAGTTACTCGGGGGGGGCCGGTCAGCCCCAGCATTTT.